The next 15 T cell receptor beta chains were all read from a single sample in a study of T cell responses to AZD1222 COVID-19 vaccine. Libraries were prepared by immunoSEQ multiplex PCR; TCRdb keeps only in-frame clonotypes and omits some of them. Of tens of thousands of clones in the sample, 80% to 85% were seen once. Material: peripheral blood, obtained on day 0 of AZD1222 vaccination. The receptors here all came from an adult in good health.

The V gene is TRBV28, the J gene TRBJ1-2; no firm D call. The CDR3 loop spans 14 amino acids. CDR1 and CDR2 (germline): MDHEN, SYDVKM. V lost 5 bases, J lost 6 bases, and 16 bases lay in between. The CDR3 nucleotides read TGTGCCAGCAGTCCCTCCCCGGGCGCGGATGGCTACACCTTC. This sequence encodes CASSPSPGADGYTF.

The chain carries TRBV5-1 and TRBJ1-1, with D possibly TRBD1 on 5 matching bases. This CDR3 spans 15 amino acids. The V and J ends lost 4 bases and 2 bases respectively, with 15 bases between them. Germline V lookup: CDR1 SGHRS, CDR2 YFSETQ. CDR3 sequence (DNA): TGCGCCAGCAGCATCCAGGGAAACTCAAACACTGAAGCTTTCTTT. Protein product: CASSIQGNSNTEAFF.

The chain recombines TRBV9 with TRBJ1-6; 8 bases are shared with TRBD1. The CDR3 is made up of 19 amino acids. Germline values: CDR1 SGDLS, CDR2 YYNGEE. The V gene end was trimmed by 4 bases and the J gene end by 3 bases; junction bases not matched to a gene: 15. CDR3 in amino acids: CASSPGQGDPHYYNSPLHF. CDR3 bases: TGTGCCAGCAGCCCCGGACAGGGTGACCCGCATTACTATAATTCACCCCTCCACTTT.

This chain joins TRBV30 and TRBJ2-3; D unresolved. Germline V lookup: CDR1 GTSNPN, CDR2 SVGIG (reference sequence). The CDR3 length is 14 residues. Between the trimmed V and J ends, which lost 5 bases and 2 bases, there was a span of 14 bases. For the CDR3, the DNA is TGTGCCTGGGGTCCCTGGGCCGTCACAGATACGCAGTATTTT. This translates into CAWGPWAVTDTQYF.

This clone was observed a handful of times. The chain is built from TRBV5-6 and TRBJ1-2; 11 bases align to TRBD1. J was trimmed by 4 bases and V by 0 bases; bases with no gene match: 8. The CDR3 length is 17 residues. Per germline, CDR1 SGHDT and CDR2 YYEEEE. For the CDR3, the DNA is TGTGCCAGCAGCTTGGGGACAGGGGGCCCCTCCCCCTATGGCTACACCTTC. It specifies CASSLGTGGPSPYGYTF.

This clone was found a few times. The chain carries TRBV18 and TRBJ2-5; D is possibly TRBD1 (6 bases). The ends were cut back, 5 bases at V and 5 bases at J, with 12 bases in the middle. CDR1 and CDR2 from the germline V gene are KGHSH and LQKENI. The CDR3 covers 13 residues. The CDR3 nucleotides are TGTGCCAGCTCAACCAGGGGAAGCGAGACCCAGTACTTC. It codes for CASSTRGSETQYF.

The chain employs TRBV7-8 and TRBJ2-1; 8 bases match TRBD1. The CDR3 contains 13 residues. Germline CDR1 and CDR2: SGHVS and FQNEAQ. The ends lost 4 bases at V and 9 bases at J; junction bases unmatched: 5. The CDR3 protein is CASSSRTGFEQFF. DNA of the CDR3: TGTGCCAGCAGCTCCCGGACAGGGTTTGAGCAGTTCTTC.

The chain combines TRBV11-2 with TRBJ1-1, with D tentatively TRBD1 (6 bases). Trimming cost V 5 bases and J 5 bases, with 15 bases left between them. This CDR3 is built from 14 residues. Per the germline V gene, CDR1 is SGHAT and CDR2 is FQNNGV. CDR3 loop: CASSSTGKWTEAFF. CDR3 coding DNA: TGTGCCAGCAGCAGTACAGGGAAGTGGACTGAAGCTTTCTTT.

CDR3 loop: CASSSSQLDSYEQYF. The DNA for the CDR3 is TGCGCCAGCAGCTCTTCCCAGTTAGACTCCTACGAGCAGTACTTC. The rearrangement links TRBV5-1 to TRBJ2-7, with D unclear. V lost 3 bases to trimming and J lost 0 bases, with 13 bases between them. Germline values: CDR1 SGHRS, CDR2 YFSETQ. The CDR3 length is 15 residues.

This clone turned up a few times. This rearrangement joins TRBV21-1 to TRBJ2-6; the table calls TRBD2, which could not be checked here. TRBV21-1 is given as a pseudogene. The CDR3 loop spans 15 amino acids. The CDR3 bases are TGTGCCAGCAGCAAAGGGGAGTCTGGGGCCAACGTCCTGACTTTC. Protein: CASSKGESGANVLTF.

This chain's CDR3 is CASSPPGTAYNEQFF. As DNA, the CDR3 is TGTGCCAGCAGCCCGCCCGGGACAGCTTACAATGAGCAGTTCTTC. The chain couples TRBV3-1 (or the pseudogene TRBV3-2) to TRBJ2-1; TRBD1 matches 7 bases. The J segment lost 4 bases and the V segment lost 4 bases, leaving 7 bases of the junction unmatched. CDR3 length equals 15 residues. Germline CDR1 reads LGHDT; CDR2 reads YNNKEL (reference sequence).

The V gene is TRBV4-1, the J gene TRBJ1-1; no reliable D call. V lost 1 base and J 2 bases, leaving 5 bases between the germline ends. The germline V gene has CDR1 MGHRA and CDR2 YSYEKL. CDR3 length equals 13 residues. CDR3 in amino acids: CASSQVLNTEAFF. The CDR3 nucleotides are TGCGCCAGCAGCCAAGTCTTAAACACTGAAGCTTTCTTT.

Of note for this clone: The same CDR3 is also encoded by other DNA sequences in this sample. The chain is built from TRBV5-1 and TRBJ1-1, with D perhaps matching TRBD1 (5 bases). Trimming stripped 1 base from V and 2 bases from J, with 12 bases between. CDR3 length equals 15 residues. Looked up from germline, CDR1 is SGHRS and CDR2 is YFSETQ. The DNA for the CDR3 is TGCGCCAGCAGCTTGACCGGGACGGTCAACACTGAAGCTTTCTTT. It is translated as CASSLTGTVNTEAFF.

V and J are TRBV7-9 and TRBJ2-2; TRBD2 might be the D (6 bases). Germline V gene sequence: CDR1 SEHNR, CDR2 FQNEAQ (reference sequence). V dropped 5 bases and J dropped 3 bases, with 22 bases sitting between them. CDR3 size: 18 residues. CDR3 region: CASSGRLGGRRDTGELFF. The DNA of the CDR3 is TGTGCCAGCAGCGGCCGATTAGGTGGCCGGAGGGACACCGGGGAGCTGTTTTTT.

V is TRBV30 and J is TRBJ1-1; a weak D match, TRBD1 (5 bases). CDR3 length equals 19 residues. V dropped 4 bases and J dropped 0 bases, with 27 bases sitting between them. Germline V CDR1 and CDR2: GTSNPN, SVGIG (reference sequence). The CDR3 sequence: CAWTHSWGWVPRMNTEAFF. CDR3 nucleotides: TGTGCCTGGACCCACTCTTGGGGGTGGGTACCCCGAATGAACACTGAAGCTTTCTTT.